This is a list of T cell receptor beta chains from one sample in a study of shared clonotypes between healthy human individuals. The protocol was immunoSEQ multiplex PCR, while the TCRdb copy is restricted to in-frame clones and leaves out a portion. The sample lists 2 million to 2.5 million clones, approximately 95% occurring once. The sample comprised naive CD4+ T cells from PBMCs. Receptor source: a man younger than 30 in good health. Some clones in this sample may be carry-over from other donors' samples. Both conserved end residues are part of each CDR3. The D gene is left open where the match is weak. The size entry is marked missing in some rows and otherwise reads once, few, many or a size class.

CASSLFLAGDTYNEQFF	TGTGCCAGCAGTTTATTTCTAGCAGGGGATACCTACAATGAGCAGTTCTTC	NA	TRBJ2-1	TRBV28	NA
CASTTVGSGNTIYF	TGTGCCAGTACTACAGTAGGTTCTGGAAACACCATATATTTT	NA	TRBJ1-3	TRBV28	NA
CAWSVRSVAGRFQYF	TGTGCCTGGAGTGTTAGAAGTGTGGCAGGGAGATTTCAGTACTTC	NA	TRBJ2-7	TRBV30	NA
CASSLRTIYNEQFF	TGTGCCAGCAGCTTAAGAACAATCTACAATGAGCAGTTCTTC	NA	TRBJ2-1	TRBV11-2	NA
CATTNFRGTEAFF	TGTGCCACCACTAACTTTAGAGGCACTGAAGCTTTCTTT	NA	TRBJ1-1	TRBV27	NA
CASSLRQGNTEAFF	TGTGCCAGCAGCTTAAGACAGGGAAACACTGAAGCTTTCTTT	NA	TRBJ1-1	TRBV7-2	TRBD1
CAWTDKRNQPQHF	TGTGCCTGGACAGACAAGCGGAATCAGCCCCAGCATTTT	NA	TRBJ1-5	TRBV30	NA
CASSLNSGGAETQYF	TGTGCCAGCAGCTTAAACTCCGGCGGGGCTGAGACGCAGTATTTT	NA	TRBJ2-3	TRBV7-3	NA
CASSSGRTSGSGGRTDTQYF	TGCGCCAGCAGCTCGGGGCGGACTAGCGGGAGTGGTGGTAGGACAGATACGCAGTATTTT	NA	TRBJ2-3	TRBV5-1	TRBD2
CASIPGQGAYYYGYTF	TGTGCCAGCATCCCGGGACAGGGGGCTTATTACTATGGCTACACCTTC	NA	TRBJ1-2	TRBV28	TRBD1
CASSLLDQIYGYTF	TGTGCCAGCAGCTTGCTGGACCAAATCTATGGCTACACCTTC	NA	TRBJ1-2	TRBV5-6	NA
CASSYWDGDIQYF	TGTGCCAGCAGTTACTGGGATGGGGACATTCAGTACTTC	NA	TRBJ2-4	TRBV6-5	NA
CASSPQGILSNQPQHF	TGTGCCAGTAGCCCACAGGGGATACTAAGCAATCAGCCCCAGCATTTT	NA	TRBJ1-5	TRBV19	TRBD1
CASSHRASLAPSNEQFF	TGTGCCAGCAGCCATCGGGCAAGCTTGGCCCCATCCAATGAGCAGTTCTTC	NA	TRBJ2-1	TRBV5-8	NA
CASSPRTSGSNEQYF	TGTGCCAGCTCACCCCGGACTAGCGGGAGTAACGAGCAGTACTTC	once	TRBJ2-7	TRBV18	TRBD2
CASSIGSGFYNEQFF	TGTGCCAGTAGTATCGGTAGCGGGTTTTACAATGAGCAGTTCTTC	NA	TRBJ2-1	TRBV19	TRBD2
CASSKVGQGASYEQYF	NA	NA	TRBJ2-7	TRBV21-1	NA
CASSFRGNYGYTF	TGTGCCAGCAGTTTCAGGGGAAACTATGGCTACACCTTC	few	TRBJ1-2	TRBV27	NA
CASSPGYTEAFF	TGTGCCAGCAGCCCAGGGTACACTGAAGCTTTCTTT	NA	TRBJ1-1	TRBV28	NA
CASSRVGGATNEKLFF	TGTGCCAGCAGCCGGGTTGGGGGTGCAACTAATGAAAAACTGTTTTTT	NA	TRBJ1-4	TRBV7-9	NA
CASSSRWGQGDGGQQYF	TGTGCCAGCAGCTCTCGGTGGGGACAGGGGGACGGAGGCCAGCAGTACTTC	NA	TRBJ2-7	TRBV7-2	TRBD1
CASRGTSGRVSYEQYF	TGTGCCAGCAGAGGGACTAGCGGGAGGGTCTCCTACGAGCAGTACTTC	NA	TRBJ2-7	TRBV2	TRBD2
CASRVVPQGAVEQYF	TGTGCCAGCAGAGTGGTACCACAGGGGGCGGTCGAGCAGTACTTC	NA	TRBJ2-7	TRBV6-1	TRBD1
CASSPGGAGGYTF	TGCGCCAGCAGCCCAGGGGGCGCGGGAGGCTACACCTTC	NA	TRBJ1-2	TRBV5-1	TRBD1
CASSLVWRQANEKLFF	TGTGCCAGCAGCTTAGTGTGGCGGCAGGCTAATGAAAAACTGTTTTTT	NA	TRBJ1-4	TRBV7-2	NA
CASKEPGANVLTF	TGCGCCAGCAAGGAGCCGGGGGCCAACGTCCTGACTTTC	NA	TRBJ2-6	TRBV5-1	NA
CASRNHRGTRSVQYF	TGTGCCAGCAGGAACCACAGGGGCACCCGAAGTGTGCAGTACTTC	NA	TRBJ2-7	TRBV11-2	TRBD1
CASSGGVDTDTQYF	TGTGCCAGCAGCGGAGGGGTAGACACAGATACGCAGTATTTT	NA	TRBJ2-3	TRBV6-5	NA
CASSLRGVAGELFF	TGTGCCAGCAGTTTACGAGGGGTGGCCGGGGAGCTGTTTTTT	NA	TRBJ2-2	TRBV27	NA
CASSLARDKAYEQYF	TGTGCCAGCAGCCTAGCCCGGGACAAAGCCTACGAGCAGTACTTC	NA	TRBJ2-7	TRBV7-3	NA
CASSLDVGREATQHF	TGTGCCAGCAGCTTAGACGTCGGCAGGGAAGCAACCCAGCATTTT	NA	TRBJ1-5	TRBV11-2	NA
CASSPPPPYEQYF	TGTGCCAGCAGCCCCCCTCCACCCTACGAGCAGTACTTC	once	TRBJ2-7	TRBV2	NA
CASSAGQQNTEAFF	TGTGCCAGCTCCGCTGGACAGCAGAACACTGAAGCTTTCTTT	NA	TRBJ1-1	TRBV18	NA
CASSLEGVINQPQHF	TGCGCCAGCAGCTTGGAAGGGGTGATTAATCAGCCCCAGCATTTT	NA	TRBJ1-5	TRBV5-1	NA
CASSLGPGDLEDTQYF	TGTGCCAGCAGCTTAGGTCCGGGGGATCTGGAAGATACGCAGTATTTT	NA	TRBJ2-3	TRBV7-9	NA
CASSEASTGHNYGYTF	TGTGCCAGCAGTGAAGCATCGACAGGGCATAACTATGGCTACACCTTC	NA	TRBJ1-2	TRBV6-1	TRBD1
CSVQTAEQYF	TGCAGCGTTCAGACAGCCGAGCAGTACTTC	once	TRBJ2-7	TRBV29-1	NA
CASSTGTGRPDTQYF	TGTGCCAGCAGTACCGGGACAGGGAGGCCAGATACGCAGTATTTT	NA	TRBJ2-3	TRBV28	TRBD1
CASSRGLTGADTDTQYF	TGTGCCAGCAGCCGCGGCTTGACAGGAGCTGACACAGATACGCAGTATTTT	NA	TRBJ2-3	TRBV7-7	NA